Presented here are 25 T cell receptor beta chains from one specimen sequenced in a study of T cells expressing NK-cell markers. Following a re-call of the 5' RACE reads, TCRdb has one entry per CDR3 protein and lacks DNA. Found here are about 190,000 distinct CDR3 sequences; the top ten clones hold 20% to 25%. The sequenced material came from blood T cells: a sorted CD56 or NKG2C T cell subset, CD4+ or CD8+ T cells, or bulk PBMC T cells (not recorded which). These receptors originate from a man between 18 and 69 years old in good health.

This chain joins TRBV30 and TRBJ2-7; the D call of TRBD2 rests on TCRdb alone, since no DNA is present to check it. Germline lookup yields CDR1 GTSNPN and CDR2 SVGIG (reference sequence). The CDR3 extends over 12 amino acids. This CDR3 reads CAWMGLDYEQYF. Complete variable domain (other parts from reference TRBV30 and TRBJ2-7): SQTIHQWPATLVQPVGSPLSLECTVEGTSNPNLYWYRQAAGRGLQLLFYSVGIGQISSEVPQNLSASRPQDRQFILSSKKLLLSDSGFYLCAWMGLDYEQYFGPGTRLTVT.

CDR3 sequence: CASSESPPGTSNQPQHF. This chain uses TRBV10-2 with TRBJ1-5; TCRdb gives TRBD1 as the D gene, but with no DNA this cannot be confirmed. The germline V gene has CDR1 WSHSY and CDR2 SAAADI. CDR3 length equals 17 residues.

The rearrangement links TRBV20-1 to TRBJ2-1; without DNA, the TCRdb call of TRBD2 cannot be checked. The CDR3 runs 18 residues. Germline lookup yields CDR1 DFQATT and CDR2 SNEGSKA (reference sequence). The CDR3 protein is CSARDRGGGHPIYNEQFF.

The V call is TRBV2, the J call TRBJ2-1; TCRdb picks TRBD2, but there is no DNA to check that call. CDR3 size: 14 residues. From germline, CDR1 is SNHLY and CDR2 FYNNEI. CDR3 protein: CASTEDARPSEQFF.

The gene calls are TRBV20-1 and TRBJ1-3. The germline V gene encodes CDR1 DFQATT and CDR2 SNEGSKA (reference sequence). CDR3 size: 13 residues. The CDR3 is CSARRTEGNTIYF.

The gene calls are TRBV28 and TRBJ2-2; TCRdb's D gene call, TRBD1, goes unchecked for lack of DNA. The CDR3 is made up of 18 amino acids. Germline CDR1 reads MDHEN; CDR2 reads SYDVKM. CDR3 in amino acids: CASTPRPRPESNTGELFF.

The chain has TRBV12-3 or TRBV12-4 and TRBJ2-3; TCRdb picks TRBD1, but there is no DNA to check that call. The length of the CDR3 is 15 residues. This CDR3 reads CASSLDGGLTDTQYF.

The V call is TRBV3-1, the J call TRBJ2-7; with no DNA, the TCRdb D assignment of TRBD1 cannot be verified. CDR3 length: 15 amino acids. Germline assignment: CDR1 LGHDT and CDR2 YNNKEL (reference sequence). The CDR3 sequence is CASSQDLSGVREQYF.

This chain's CDR3 is CASRGFTGSSGNTIYF. The V call is TRBV12-3 or TRBV12-4, the J call TRBJ1-3; TCRdb selects TRBD1, and the lack of DNA leaves this call unchecked. This CDR3 contains 16 residues.

The chain combines TRBV4-2 with TRBJ2-2; TCRdb lists TRBD1, though no DNA is available to test this call. The germline CDR1 and CDR2 sequences are LGHNA and YNFKEQ. This CDR3 contains 16 residues. CDR3 in amino acids: CASSPPGRKTAGELFF.

V and J are TRBV5-1 and TRBJ2-3; the D call from TCRdb, TRBD2, cannot be confirmed without DNA. CDR3 length equals 15 residues. Germline V lookup: CDR1 SGHRS, CDR2 YFSETQ. The CDR3 sequence: CASNPGTSRTDTQYF.

The V gene is TRBV27, the J gene TRBJ2-2; absent DNA, TCRdb's TRBD1 call cannot be checked. Germline CDR1 and CDR2: MNHEY and SMNVEV (reference sequence). The CDR3 runs 14 residues. The CDR3 sequence is CASSLGGVTGELFF.

This chain joins TRBV20-1 and TRBJ2-7; TCRdb selects TRBD2, and the lack of DNA leaves this call unchecked. Germline V gene data show CDR1 as DFQATT and CDR2 as SNEGSKA (reference sequence). This CDR3 has 15 residues. CDR3 sequence: CSARDHETSGYEQYF.

V is TRBV7-9 and J is TRBJ2-1; TCRdb designates TRBD2, a call that cannot be tested without DNA. Germline CDR1 and CDR2: SEHNR and FQNEAQ (reference sequence). The CDR3 extends over 14 amino acids. CDR3 loop: CASSLQGLGDEQFF.

The chain joins TRBV5-6 to TRBJ1-1. The CDR3 totals 15 residues. Looked up from germline, CDR1 is SGHDT and CDR2 is YYEEEE. CDR3 sequence reads: CASSLEMAQNTEAFF.

The J gene is TRBJ2-3, the V gene TRBV4-1; TCRdb lists TRBD2, though no DNA is available to test this call. The germline V gene encodes CDR1 MGHRA and CDR2 YSYEKL. The CDR3 contains 18 residues. The CDR3: CASSQTDLAGGLGDTQYF.

The V gene is TRBV27, the J gene TRBJ1-6; TCRdb proposes TRBD1, but this gene call is untestable without DNA. This CDR3 region has 16 residues. In germline, CDR1 is MNHEY, CDR2 SMNVEV (reference sequence). This chain's CDR3 is CASSPTGSSYNSPLHF.

The chain links TRBV15 to TRBJ2-7; without DNA, the TCRdb call of TRBD1 cannot be checked. The CDR3 length is 14 residues. Germline loops: CDR1 LNHNV, CDR2 YYDKDF (reference sequence). CDR3 in amino acids: CATTQDRGTYEQYF.

The J gene is TRBJ2-1, the V gene TRBV7-2; with no DNA, the TCRdb D assignment of TRBD2 cannot be verified. CDR1 is SGHTA and CDR2 is FQGNSA in the germline V gene. The CDR3 is 16 amino acids. The CDR3 spells CASSQGLALTYNEQFF.

The rearrangement joins TRBV3-1 to TRBJ1-1. Germline V lookup: CDR1 LGHDT, CDR2 YNNKEL (reference sequence). CDR3 length: 18 amino acids. CDR3 residues: CASSQVSPVRGMNTEAFF.

The rearrangement uses TRBV6-5 and TRBJ1-5; checking the TCRdb D call of TRBD1 is not possible without DNA. CDR1 and CDR2 (germline): MNHEY, SVGAGI. This CDR3 is built from 13 residues. CDR3 loop: CASSYGGNQPQHF.

V usage is TRBV12-3 or TRBV12-4 and J usage is TRBJ1-1; TCRdb lists TRBD1, though no DNA is available to test this call. This CDR3 has 12 residues. This CDR3 reads CASSTGSPEAFF.

The rearrangement uses TRBV19 and TRBJ2-5; TCRdb names TRBD2, which stays unverified in the absence of DNA. The CDR3 extends over 19 amino acids. The V gene's germline CDR1 is LNHDA and CDR2 SQIVND (reference sequence). The CDR3 spells CASSRPGLAGVDPQETQYF.

The chain combines TRBV6-1 with TRBJ2-7; without DNA, the TCRdb call of TRBD2 cannot be checked. Per germline, CDR1 MNHNS and CDR2 SASEGT. This CDR3 spans 14 amino acids. This CDR3 reads CASLGDNRPQEQYF.

V gene TRBV3-1 combines with J gene TRBJ2-2; the TCRdb call, TRBD1, lacks DNA for checking. Germline V CDR1 and CDR2: LGHDT, YNNKEL (reference sequence). The CDR3 loop spans 15 amino acids. This CDR3 is CASTRRDRFIGELFF.